The present T cell receptor beta chain was sequenced within a study of shared clonotypes between healthy human individuals. The V gene end was trimmed by 1 base and the J gene end by 5 bases; junction bases not matched to a gene: 9. The CDR3 covers 17 residues. Germline V gene lookup returns CDR1 MGHRA and CDR2 YSYEKL. Points from the study as a whole: Limited genetic and exposure-history diversity came from having few donors.

Produced via immunoSEQ multiplex PCR; TCRdb's table is partial and in-frame only. The sample yields 1,500,000 or so clones, approximately 98.5% seen once. A note on this clone: The antigen remains unidentified.

This receptor was obtained from a man under 40 in good health. The V gene is TRBV4-1, the J gene TRBJ2-2; 8 bases are a match to TRBD2. The material sequenced was naive CD4+ T cells sorted from blood. Subset reported: CD45RA+ positively selected. The CDR3 region has the DNA TGCGCCAGCAGCCAAGCGGGGATAGCGGGACTAACCGGGGAGCTGTTTTTT. Its protein is CASSQAGIAGLTGELFF.